One sample yielded the 23 T cell receptor beta chains listed below, sequenced in a study of spatial heterogeneity in lung cancer. Time point defined: blood at routine non-recurrence follow-up after resection. The authors sequenced whole RNA from tumor, nontumor lung or frozen PBMC without sorting. TCRdb processed the 5' RACE reads anew with MiXCR; each CDR3 protein has one entry. The sample contains about 26,000 distinct CDR3 sequences, around 6% of which appear only once. The specimen was PBMCs, collected at follow-up. The origin of the receptors is a male donor with early-stage non-small cell lung cancer.

This rearrangement joins TRBV7-2 to TRBJ2-1, with D uncertain. Per the germline V gene, CDR1 is SGHTA and CDR2 is FQGNSA. The CDR3 loop spans 14 amino acids. V was shortened by 5 bases and J by 7 bases, with 15 bases between the two germline ends. CDR3 sequence (DNA): TGTGCCAGCAGCCCGTACCCTTCGGAGAATGAGCAGTTCTTC. This codes for CASSPYPSENEQFF. The full variable domain, with the rest looked up from reference TRBV7-2 and TRBJ2-1, is GAGVSQSPSNKVTEKGKDVELRCDPISGHTALYWYRQSLGQGLEFLIYFQGNSAPDKSGLPSDRFSAERTGGSVSTLTIQRTQQEDSAVYLCASSPYPSENEQFFGPGTRLTVL.

This clonotype was recorded at least ten times. This sequence joins TRBV20-1 and TRBJ2-5; D unclear. CDR3 length: 12 residues. Between the trimmed V and J ends, which lost 6 bases and 5 bases, there was a span of 13 bases. CDR1 is DFQATT and CDR2 is SNEGSKA in the germline V gene (reference sequence). CDR3 protein: CSAIPQWETQYF. Written as DNA, the CDR3 is TGCAGTGCAATCCCGCAATGGGAGACCCAGTACTTC.

This clonotype was detected ten times or more. V is TRBV12-3 or TRBV12-4 and J is TRBJ2-1; no clear D. V was clipped by 3 bases and J by 2 bases, with 14 bases between them. This CDR3 spans 16 amino acids. The CDR3 nucleotides are TGTGCCAGCAGTTTGGTGGCAGCGACCGCCTACAATGAGCAGTTCTTC. The encoded protein is CASSLVAATAYNEQFF.

There are a few counts of this clonotype. This sequence joins TRBV20-1 and TRBJ1-2; D is undetermined. The V end was cut by 0 bases, the J end by 4 bases, with 9 bases between. The CDR3 is made up of 13 amino acids. Germline CDR1 DFQATT, CDR2 SNEGSKA (reference sequence). The CDR3 is CSAREDGIYGYTF. DNA of the CDR3: TGCAGTGCTAGAGAGGACGGAATCTATGGCTACACCTTC.

This chain links TRBV27 with TRBJ2-4; 7 bases align to TRBD1. Germline CDR1 reads MNHEY; CDR2 reads SMNVEV (reference sequence). The CDR3 consists of 13 residues. The junction had 1 base not matched to a gene; V was cut back by 5 bases and J by 3 bases. The CDR3 coding sequence is TGTGCCAGCAGTACAGGGGTCAAAAACATTCAGTACTTC. The encoded protein is CASSTGVKNIQYF.

This clonotype was detected ten times or more. The V call is TRBV6-2 or TRBV6-3, the J call TRBJ2-7, with 10 bases fitting TRBD2. Germline loops: CDR1 MNHEY, CDR2 SVGEGT. CDR3 length: 15 amino acids. V shed 4 bases, J shed 2 bases, and the junction held 5 bases outside the gene matches. The CDR3 spells CASSSPGLAAYEQYV. In DNA, the CDR3 is TGTGCCAGCAGTTCCCCCGGACTAGCGGCCTACGAGCAGTACGTC.

This clonotype was observed many times. The chain recombines TRBV10-3 with TRBJ2-1; 11 bases line up with TRBD2. The J segment lost 2 bases and the V segment lost 11 bases, leaving 8 bases of the junction unmatched. CDR1 is ENHRY, CDR2 SYGVKD, per germline. CDR3 size: 15 residues. This CDR3 reads CALSASGGPYNEQFF. The CDR3 nucleotides read TGTGCCCTTTCCGCTAGCGGGGGGCCCTACAATGAGCAGTTCTTC.

This clonotype has just a few counts. The chain recombines TRBV7-2 with TRBJ2-2; D assignment may be TRBD1 or TRBD2 (5 bases each). The germline CDR1 and CDR2 sequences are SGHTA and FQGNSA. Trimming took off 5 bases at V and 6 bases at J, with 13 bases between the two ends. CDR3 length: 14 amino acids. The CDR3 coding sequence is TGTGCCAGCAGCCCCAGGCGAGGGGCCGGGGAGCTGTTTTTT. Protein product: CASSPRRGAGELFF.

This clonotype occurred many times. V gene TRBV12-3 or TRBV12-4 combines with J gene TRBJ2-7; D perhaps matches TRBD2 (5 bases). V shed 6 bases and J shed 3 bases, with 18 bases lying between them. The CDR3 length is 15 residues. In DNA, the CDR3 is TGTGCCAGCAGCCCTGCCCAGAGCGGATTCTACGAGCAGTACGTC. Translation gives CASSPAQSGFYEQYV.

As for this clonotype: Its ends do not fully match the called genes, so a read error is possible. V is TRBV4-3 and J is TRBJ2-1, with TRBD2 matching over 12 bases. CDR3 length equals 18 residues. Per the germline V gene, CDR1 is LGHNA and CDR2 is YSLEER. CDR3 in DNA: TGCGTCAGCAGCCAAGAACCCACGACTAGCGGGAGAAACAATGAGCAGTTCTTC. It encodes CVSSQEPTTSGRNNEQFF.

This clonotype showed up many times. The chain links TRBV9 to TRBJ2-5; D gene unclear. CDR1 SGDLS and CDR2 YYNGEE come from the germline V gene. Deletions cut 0 bases from V and 5 bases from J, with 11 bases between. This CDR3 is built from 14 residues. The CDR3 nucleotides are TGTGCCAGCAGCGTAGAGAGTAGATGGGAGACCCAGTACTTC. Amino acid sequence: CASSVESRWETQYF.

Worth noting for this clonotype: A much bigger clone sits one base away, suggesting this may be a read error. The chain couples TRBV4-3 to TRBJ2-1; perhaps TRBD2 as D (5 bases). Between the trimmed V and J ends, which lost 4 bases and 5 bases, there was a span of 12 bases. Germline V gives CDR1 LGHNA, CDR2 YSLEER. This CDR3 spans 14 amino acids. CDR3: CASSPWEQNNEQFF. CDR3 nucleotides: TGCGCCAGCAGCCCCTGGGAGCAAAACAATGAGCAGTTCTTC.

This rearrangement joins TRBV6-5 to TRBJ1-1, with D perhaps matching TRBD1 (5 bases). The CDR3 runs to 15 residues. From germline, CDR1 is MNHEY and CDR2 SVGAGI. The germline V and J ends were trimmed by 0 bases and 1 base, with 9 bases remaining between them. CDR3 sequence: CASSYSKGTNTEAFF. The CDR3 DNA is TGTGCCAGCAGTTACTCAAAGGGGACGAACACTGAAGCTTTCTTT.

This clonotype was seen at least ten times. The CDR3 coding sequence is TGTGCCAGCAGCTTAAGTTGGGGGGTGGATACGCAGTATTTT. This gives the protein CASSLSWGVDTQYF. This chain connects TRBV7-2 to TRBJ2-3; a weak D match, TRBD2 (6 bases). CDR1 SGHTA and CDR2 FQGNSA come from the germline V gene. The CDR3 extends over 14 amino acids. The V end lost 2 bases, the J end lost 6 bases, and 12 bases lay between the germline ends. Variable domain in full (rest from reference TRBV7-2 and TRBJ2-3): GAGVSQSPSNKVTEKGKDVELRCDPISGHTALYWYRQSLGQGLEFLIYFQGNSAPDKSGLPSDRFSAERTGGSVSTLTIQRTQQEDSAVYLCASSLSWGVDTQYFGPGTRLTVL.

This clonotype was detected ten times or more. This chain uses TRBV13 with TRBJ2-1; D remains unclear. The V gene lost 3 bases and the J gene lost 8 bases, with 14 bases spanning the gap. The length of the CDR3 is 14 residues. Germline loops: CDR1 PRHDT, CDR2 FYEKMQ (reference sequence). CDR3 amino acids: CASSLKGPVDEQFF. CDR3 DNA: TGTGCCAGCAGCTTGAAAGGTCCTGTTGATGAGCAGTTCTTC.

This clonotype occurred many times. The rearrangement links TRBV6-5 to TRBJ2-3; 8 positions match TRBD1. Looked up from germline, CDR1 is MNHEY and CDR2 is SVGAGI. J was trimmed by 1 base and V by 6 bases; bases with no gene match: 3. The length of the CDR3 is 14 residues. Here the CDR3 DNA reads TGTGCCAGCAGCGACAGGGGCGGCACAGATACGCAGTATTTT. It yields the protein CASSDRGGTDTQYF.

This clonotype was detected many times. The chain is built from TRBV20-1 and TRBJ1-5, with D possibly being TRBD1 (6 bases). CDR1 and CDR2 from the germline V gene are DFQATT and SNEGSKA (reference sequence). Trimming took off 3 bases at V and 4 bases at J, with 13 bases between the two ends. The CDR3 totals 14 residues. The DNA of the CDR3 is TGCAGTGCTAGGGGAGGACAGACTAATCAGCCCCAGCATTTT. Its protein product is CSARGGQTNQPQHF.

This clonotype was picked up many times. The V gene is TRBV9, the J gene TRBJ1-3; TRBD1 matches 7 bases. CDR1 and CDR2 (germline): SGDLS, YYNGEE. V trimming: 2 bases; J trimming: 0 bases; junction bases outside the gene matches: 5. The CDR3 covers 16 residues. The CDR3 nucleotides read TGTGCCAGCAGCGTGGCCGGGACAGCCTCTGGAAACACCATATATTTT. Amino acid sequence: CASSVAGTASGNTIYF.

This clonotype has just one count. The genes are TRBV25-1 and TRBJ1-2, with 9 nucleotides matching TRBD1. Germline V gene data show CDR1 as MGHDK and CDR2 as SYGVNS. V was clipped by 1 base and J by 6 bases; unmatched bases: 6. This CDR3 region has 15 residues. CDR3 bases: TGTGCCAGCAGTGAATTTGGGACAGGGTGGAATGGCTACACCTTC. It specifies CASSEFGTGWNGYTF.

The table lists this clonotype with a few counts. This chain uses TRBV12-3 or TRBV12-4 with TRBJ2-5, with D maybe TRBD1 (6 bases). CDR3 size: 14 residues. Trimming took off 1 base at V and 5 bases at J, with 11 bases between the two ends. The CDR3: CASSLGQALETQYF. As DNA, the CDR3 is TGTGCCAGCAGTTTAGGACAGGCGTTGGAGACCCAGTACTTC.

Turning to this clonotype: A much more abundant neighbour one base away suggests this may be a read error. This rearrangement joins TRBV12-3 or TRBV12-4 to TRBJ2-7; a weak D match, TRBD1 (5 bases). The V end was cut by 5 bases, the J end by 9 bases, with 23 bases between. The CDR3 is made up of 15 amino acids. As DNA, the CDR3 is TGTGCCAGCAGTCCGCAACCTCAGGGTGCCCTCGTGCAGTACTTC. This codes for CASSPQPQGALVQYF.

This clonotype was recorded at least ten times. The V and J genes are TRBV6-2 or TRBV6-3 and TRBJ2-1, with 12 bases aligning to TRBD2. CDR3 length equals 17 residues. J lost 0 bases, V lost 6 bases, and 6 bases had no gene match. Per the germline V gene, CDR1 is MNHEY and CDR2 is SVGEGT. The CDR3 DNA sequence: TGTGCCAGCAGCCCTGCGGGACTAGCGGGCTCCTACAATGAGCAGTTCTTC. It specifies CASSPAGLAGSYNEQFF.

There are many counts of this clonotype. The J gene is TRBJ2-3, the V gene TRBV7-2, with 9 bases fitting TRBD2. Germline V gene data show CDR1 as SGHTA and CDR2 as FQGNSA. V lost 3 bases, J lost 5 bases, and 9 bases stayed unmatched. CDR3 size: 16 residues. CDR3 region: CASSLGHLAGKDTQYF. In nucleotides, the CDR3 is TGTGCCAGCAGCTTGGGGCATCTAGCGGGGAAAGATACGCAGTATTTT.